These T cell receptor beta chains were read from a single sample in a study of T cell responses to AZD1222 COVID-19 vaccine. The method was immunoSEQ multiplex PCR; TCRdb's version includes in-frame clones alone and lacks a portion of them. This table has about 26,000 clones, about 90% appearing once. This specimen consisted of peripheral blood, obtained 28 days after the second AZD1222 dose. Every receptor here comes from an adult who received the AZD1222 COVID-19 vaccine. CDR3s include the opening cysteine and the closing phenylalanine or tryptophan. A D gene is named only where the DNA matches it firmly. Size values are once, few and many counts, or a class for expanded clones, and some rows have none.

cdr3_nt: TGTGCCAGCAGTTACGGCACTCGGGCTGAAGCTTTCTTT
cdr3_aa: CASSYGTRAEAFF
j_call: TRBJ1-1
clone_size: NA
d_call: NA
v_call: TRBV6-5

cdr3_nt: TGTGCCAGCAGTAGTACGGGGCTCTATGGCTACACCTTC
cdr3_aa: CASSSTGLYGYTF
j_call: TRBJ1-2
clone_size: NA
d_call: NA
v_call: TRBV2

cdr3_nt: TGTGCCAGCAGCCCGCCGGGGGCACAGGGCAATGAGCAGTTCTTC
cdr3_aa: CASSPPGAQGNEQFF
j_call: TRBJ2-1
clone_size: NA
d_call: NA
v_call: TRBV5-6

cdr3_nt: TGTGCCAGCAGACCGCTCGACAGAGATAATTCACCCCTCCACTTT
cdr3_aa: CASRPLDRDNSPLHF
j_call: TRBJ1-6
clone_size: few
d_call: NA
v_call: TRBV6-5

cdr3_nt: TGCGCCAGCAGCCAAGATCTCGGGGGAGGAAACACTGAAGCTTTCTTT
cdr3_aa: CASSQDLGGGNTEAFF
j_call: TRBJ1-1
clone_size: NA
d_call: NA
v_call: TRBV4-3

cdr3_nt: TGTGCCAGCAGCGTAGCTCCAGGAAGCGGGGGTCGCACAGATACGCAGTATTTT
cdr3_aa: CASSVAPGSGGRTDTQYF
j_call: TRBJ2-3
clone_size: NA
d_call: TRBD2
v_call: TRBV9

cdr3_nt: TGTGCCAGCAGTGAACCCGGGTTGGGATATGGCTACACCTTC
cdr3_aa: CASSEPGLGYGYTF
j_call: TRBJ1-2
clone_size: NA
d_call: NA
v_call: TRBV6-1

cdr3_nt: TGTGCCAGCAGTGAAGCGTCAGGGGGCAAGGGCGAGCAGTACTTC
cdr3_aa: CASSEASGGKGEQYF
j_call: TRBJ2-7
clone_size: NA
d_call: TRBD1
v_call: TRBV6-1

cdr3_nt: TGTGCCAGCAGCTTTTCCAGCGATACGCAGTATTTT
cdr3_aa: CASSFSSDTQYF
j_call: TRBJ2-3
clone_size: NA
d_call: NA
v_call: TRBV7-2

cdr3_nt: TGTGCCAGCAGTTTAACAGGTAATCAGCCCCAGCATTTT
cdr3_aa: CASSLTGNQPQHF
j_call: TRBJ1-5
clone_size: NA
d_call: NA
v_call: TRBV28

cdr3_nt: TGTGCCAGCAGTTTCGGGACAGGGGCTTCACCCCTCCACTTT
cdr3_aa: CASSFGTGASPLHF
j_call: TRBJ1-6
clone_size: NA
d_call: TRBD1
v_call: TRBV27

cdr3_nt: TGTGCCAGCAGTTCCCCGTTTTATTTT
cdr3_aa: CASSSPFYF
j_call: TRBJ2-3
clone_size: once
d_call: NA
v_call: TRBV28

cdr3_nt: TGTGCCAGCAGCTCTAGTAGGAGGGTTGATGAAAAACTGTTTTTT
cdr3_aa: CASSSSRRVDEKLFF
j_call: TRBJ1-4
clone_size: NA
d_call: NA
v_call: TRBV7-9

cdr3_nt: TGTGCCAGCAGCCCTCGGACAGCCTCTAACTATGGCTACACCTTC
cdr3_aa: CASSPRTASNYGYTF
j_call: TRBJ1-2
clone_size: once
d_call: NA
v_call: TRBV3-1/TRBV3-2

cdr3_nt: TGTGCCAGCAGCTTAGGCCGACAGGAGACCCAGTACTTC
cdr3_aa: CASSLGRQETQYF
j_call: TRBJ2-5
clone_size: NA
d_call: NA
v_call: TRBV7-2

cdr3_nt: TGCGCCAGCAGCCGCCTACAGGTTGCTGGAAACACCATATATTTT
cdr3_aa: CASSRLQVAGNTIYF
j_call: TRBJ1-3
clone_size: NA
d_call: NA
v_call: TRBV4-1

cdr3_nt: TGTGCCAGCTCCACACTGTCAGGGTCGAACACTGAAGCTTTCTTT
cdr3_aa: CASSTLSGSNTEAFF
j_call: TRBJ1-1
clone_size: NA
d_call: NA
v_call: TRBV18

cdr3_nt: TGTGCCAGTAGTATAGGCCAGAACCTTCCTTATAGCAATCAGCCCCAGCATTTT
cdr3_aa: CASSIGQNLPYSNQPQHF
j_call: TRBJ1-5
clone_size: NA
d_call: NA
v_call: TRBV19

cdr3_nt: TGTGCCAGCAGGACAGTCATGAACACTGAAGCTTTCTTT
cdr3_aa: CASRTVMNTEAFF
j_call: TRBJ1-1
clone_size: NA
d_call: NA
v_call: TRBV28

cdr3_nt: TGTGCCACCAGTGACCCCGGTGGGGTGGAGGAGACCCAGTACTTC
cdr3_aa: CATSDPGGVEETQYF
j_call: TRBJ2-5
clone_size: NA
d_call: NA
v_call: TRBV24-1

cdr3_nt: TGCGCCAGCAGCAAACTGTGGACAGCGAACACCGGGGAGCTGTTTTTT
cdr3_aa: CASSKLWTANTGELFF
j_call: TRBJ2-2
clone_size: NA
d_call: NA
v_call: TRBV4-3

cdr3_nt: TGTGCCAGCAGTGGGGTAGGCCTGAACACTGAAGCTTTCTTT
cdr3_aa: CASSGVGLNTEAFF
j_call: TRBJ1-1
clone_size: NA
d_call: NA
v_call: TRBV25-1

cdr3_nt: TGTGCCAGCACCTGGGTCACTGAAGCTTTCTTT
cdr3_aa: CASTWVTEAFF
j_call: TRBJ1-1
clone_size: NA
d_call: NA
v_call: TRBV28

cdr3_nt: TGTGCCAGCAGGGAAGACAGTTCTGGGGCCAACGTCCTGACTTTC
cdr3_aa: CASREDSSGANVLTF
j_call: TRBJ2-6
clone_size: NA
d_call: NA
v_call: TRBV6-1

cdr3_nt: TGTGCCAGCAGTGAGAGGGGCGGTACAGATACGCAGTATTTT
cdr3_aa: CASSERGGTDTQYF
j_call: TRBJ2-3
clone_size: NA
d_call: NA
v_call: TRBV6-1

cdr3_nt: TGCGCCAGCAGACGTGAAACAGGGGAAACAGATGAAGCTTTCTTT
cdr3_aa: CASRRETGETDEAFF
j_call: TRBJ1-1
clone_size: NA
d_call: TRBD1
v_call: TRBV5-1

cdr3_nt: TGTGCCAGGGACAGGGGGCGAGATTCACCCCTCCACTTT
cdr3_aa: CARDRGRDSPLHF
j_call: TRBJ1-6
clone_size: NA
d_call: NA
v_call: TRBV21-1

cdr3_nt: TGTGCCAGCAGCTTTTGGACGGCGCCCATTCAGTACTTC
cdr3_aa: CASSFWTAPIQYF
j_call: TRBJ2-4
clone_size: NA
d_call: NA
v_call: TRBV5-4

cdr3_nt: TGTGCCAGCAGCTTAGGGTCAGGGGAGGTGACTGAAGCTTTCTTT
cdr3_aa: CASSLGSGEVTEAFF
j_call: TRBJ1-1
clone_size: NA
d_call: NA
v_call: TRBV7-2

cdr3_nt: TGCGCCAGCAGCTTGGGGATGGAGACCCAGTACTTC
cdr3_aa: CASSLGMETQYF
j_call: TRBJ2-5
clone_size: NA
d_call: NA
v_call: TRBV5-1

cdr3_nt: TGTGCCAGCAGCTTAGCAGGCCACTCTGGAAACACCATATATTTT
cdr3_aa: CASSLAGHSGNTIYF
j_call: TRBJ1-3
clone_size: NA
d_call: NA
v_call: TRBV7-8

cdr3_nt: TGTGCCAGCAGCTTAGCGGGGGCCACCTACAATGAGCAGTTCTTC
cdr3_aa: CASSLAGATYNEQFF
j_call: TRBJ2-1
clone_size: NA
d_call: NA
v_call: TRBV11-2

cdr3_nt: TGTGCCAGCTCACGACAGAATACCTACGAGCAGTACTTC
cdr3_aa: CASSRQNTYEQYF
j_call: TRBJ2-7
clone_size: NA
d_call: NA
v_call: TRBV18

cdr3_nt: TGCAGCGTTGAAGCGGCCAGTTCCAGGGTCCCCTACGAGCAGTACTTC
cdr3_aa: CSVEAASSRVPYEQYF
j_call: TRBJ2-7
clone_size: NA
d_call: NA
v_call: TRBV29-1

cdr3_nt: TGCGCCAGCAGCTTATTCCCGTCGACAGGCGATGAAAAACTGTTTTTT
cdr3_aa: CASSLFPSTGDEKLFF
j_call: TRBJ1-4
clone_size: NA
d_call: NA
v_call: TRBV5-1

cdr3_nt: TGTGCCAGCAGTTCAGGAAACGAGCAGTACTTC
cdr3_aa: CASSSGNEQYF
j_call: TRBJ2-7
clone_size: NA
d_call: NA
v_call: TRBV6-5

cdr3_nt: TGTGCCAGCAGCCAAGGCTGGACCGTGGGGGGCCGCTACGAGCAGTACTTC
cdr3_aa: CASSQGWTVGGRYEQYF
j_call: TRBJ2-7
clone_size: NA
d_call: NA
v_call: TRBV3-1/TRBV3-2

cdr3_nt: TGTGCCAGTAGAGACTCAGGGGTGAACACTGAAGCTTTCTTT
cdr3_aa: CASRDSGVNTEAFF
j_call: TRBJ1-1
clone_size: NA
d_call: NA
v_call: TRBV19

cdr3_nt: TGTGCCAGCAGCCAAACGGGACAGCTCAATCAGCCCCAGCATTTT
cdr3_aa: CASSQTGQLNQPQHF
j_call: TRBJ1-5
clone_size: NA
d_call: TRBD1
v_call: TRBV9

cdr3_nt: TGTGCCACCAGCAGAGATAAAGGGGGCTCCTATAATTCACCCCTCCACTTT
cdr3_aa: CATSRDKGGSYNSPLHF
j_call: TRBJ1-6
clone_size: NA
d_call: NA
v_call: TRBV15

cdr3_nt: TGCGCCAGCAGCGCGGGGGGAACAGATACGCAGTATTTT
cdr3_aa: CASSAGGTDTQYF
j_call: TRBJ2-3
clone_size: NA
d_call: TRBD2
v_call: TRBV5-1

cdr3_nt: TGCGCCAGCAGCCAAACTGGACGGAATAATTCACCCCTCCACTTT
cdr3_aa: CASSQTGRNNSPLHF
j_call: TRBJ1-6
clone_size: NA
d_call: NA
v_call: TRBV4-1

cdr3_nt: TGTGCCAGCAGCCAGGGACTAGCGTTCCAAGAGACCCAGTACTTC
cdr3_aa: CASSQGLAFQETQYF
j_call: TRBJ2-5
clone_size: NA
d_call: TRBD2
v_call: TRBV7-2

cdr3_nt: TGTGCCAGCAGTTACTCGTGGACCTCCTATAATTCACCCCTCCACTTT
cdr3_aa: CASSYSWTSYNSPLHF
j_call: TRBJ1-6
clone_size: NA
d_call: NA
v_call: TRBV6-5

cdr3_nt: TGTGCCAGCAGCCAATCTTCAGACACCGGGGAGCTGTTTTTT
cdr3_aa: CASSQSSDTGELFF
j_call: TRBJ2-2
clone_size: once
d_call: NA
v_call: TRBV16